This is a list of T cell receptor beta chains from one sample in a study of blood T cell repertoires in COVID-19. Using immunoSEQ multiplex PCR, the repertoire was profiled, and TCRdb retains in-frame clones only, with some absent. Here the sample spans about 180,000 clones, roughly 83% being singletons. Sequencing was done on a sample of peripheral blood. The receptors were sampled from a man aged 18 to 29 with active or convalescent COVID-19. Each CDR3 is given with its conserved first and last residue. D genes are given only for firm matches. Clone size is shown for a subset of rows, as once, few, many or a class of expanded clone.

CDR3 DNA: TGCGCCAGCACTCGCCAGAGGACAGAAGACACTGAAGCTTTCTTT; CDR3 protein: CASTRQRTEDTEAFF; V gene: TRBV10-1; clone size: NA; J gene: TRBJ1-1; D gene: NA
CDR3 DNA: TGTGCCAGCAGTTTAACTAGCGGTCCCTCCTACGAGCAGTACTTC; CDR3 protein: CASSLTSGPSYEQYF; V gene: TRBV28; clone size: NA; J gene: TRBJ2-7; D gene: TRBD2
CDR3 DNA: TGCGCCAGCAGTCCTGCCGGAAGGGGACAGGGGTCCTACGAGCAGTACTTC; CDR3 protein: CASSPAGRGQGSYEQYF; V gene: TRBV5-1; clone size: few; J gene: TRBJ2-7; D gene: TRBD1
CDR3 DNA: TGTGCCAGCAGTTTAAGCGAGAGAAACAATGAGCAGTTCTTC; CDR3 protein: CASSLSERNNEQFF; V gene: TRBV27; clone size: NA; J gene: TRBJ2-1; D gene: NA
CDR3 DNA: TGTGCCAGCAGCCCCCTAGCGGGAACCGGGGAGCTGTTTTTT; CDR3 protein: CASSPLAGTGELFF; V gene: TRBV7-2; clone size: NA; J gene: TRBJ2-2; D gene: TRBD2
CDR3 DNA: TGTGCCAGCAGTCTCCTAAGGACAGGGGGCGCGAACGAGCAGTACTTC; CDR3 protein: CASSLLRTGGANEQYF; V gene: TRBV28; clone size: NA; J gene: TRBJ2-7; D gene: TRBD1
CDR3 DNA: TGTGCCAGCAGCCTAAGGGGGGGAGGAGGCTACACCTTC; CDR3 protein: CASSLRGGGGYTF; V gene: TRBV11-2; clone size: NA; J gene: TRBJ1-2; D gene: NA
CDR3 DNA: TGTGCTAGTAGGGAAGCGGGGGGCTACAATGAGCAGTTCTTC; CDR3 protein: CASREAGGYNEQFF; V gene: TRBV12-5; clone size: NA; J gene: TRBJ2-1; D gene: TRBD2
CDR3 DNA: TGCAGTGCTCAGGGGGCTTATGGCTACACCTTC; CDR3 protein: CSAQGAYGYTF; V gene: TRBV20-1; clone size: NA; J gene: TRBJ1-2; D gene: TRBD1
CDR3 DNA: TGTGCCAGCAGCGTAAACCCTAAACAGGGCTCTAACTATGGCTACACCTTC; CDR3 protein: CASSVNPKQGSNYGYTF; V gene: TRBV9; clone size: NA; J gene: TRBJ1-2; D gene: NA
CDR3 DNA: TGCGCCAGCAGCTTGGACGGGAGGAACAATGAGCAGTTCTTC; CDR3 protein: CASSLDGRNNEQFF; V gene: TRBV5-1; clone size: NA; J gene: TRBJ2-1; D gene: TRBD2
CDR3 DNA: TGTGCCAGCTCACCGGCCGGGGGAAACATTCAGTACTTC; CDR3 protein: CASSPAGGNIQYF; V gene: TRBV18; clone size: NA; J gene: TRBJ2-4; D gene: NA
CDR3 DNA: TGCGCCAGCAGCCTGGGACTAGCGGGAGAAGAGACCCAGTACTTC; CDR3 protein: CASSLGLAGEETQYF; V gene: TRBV5-1; clone size: NA; J gene: TRBJ2-5; D gene: TRBD2
CDR3 DNA: TGCGCCAGCAGCTTGGAACCCGGGACAGGGTGGGCAGATACGCAGTATTTT; CDR3 protein: CASSLEPGTGWADTQYF; V gene: TRBV5-1; clone size: few; J gene: TRBJ2-3; D gene: TRBD1
CDR3 DNA: TGTGCCTGGAGTGCAGGGACTTTTGTAGATACGCAGTATTTT; CDR3 protein: CAWSAGTFVDTQYF; V gene: TRBV30; clone size: NA; J gene: TRBJ2-3; D gene: NA
CDR3 DNA: TGTGCCAGCAGCCCGGGGGGACCTCTTAGACATACGCAGTATTTT; CDR3 protein: CASSPGGPLRHTQYF; V gene: TRBV28; clone size: NA; J gene: TRBJ2-3; D gene: TRBD2
CDR3 DNA: TGTGCCAGCAGCACGGGACAGGGGGTCGAGACCCAGTACTTC; CDR3 protein: CASSTGQGVETQYF; V gene: TRBV7-7; clone size: NA; J gene: TRBJ2-5; D gene: TRBD1
CDR3 DNA: TGTGCCAGCAGCTCAGGACAGGGCAATGGCTACACCTTC; CDR3 protein: CASSSGQGNGYTF; V gene: TRBV5-4; clone size: once; J gene: TRBJ1-2; D gene: TRBD1
CDR3 DNA: TGTGCCAGCTCACCTCGGGGGCTAGCGGGGTCTCTCGACGAGCAGTACTTC; CDR3 protein: CASSPRGLAGSLDEQYF; V gene: TRBV18; clone size: NA; J gene: TRBJ2-7; D gene: TRBD2
CDR3 DNA: TGTGCCAGCAGCTTAACTCAGGGGACTAATGGCTACACCTTC; CDR3 protein: CASSLTQGTNGYTF; V gene: TRBV7-3; clone size: few; J gene: TRBJ1-2; D gene: NA
CDR3 DNA: TGTGCCAGTAGTATTCCCCTTAGGGGGCCAAAGCCCCAGCATTTT; CDR3 protein: CASSIPLRGPKPQHF; V gene: TRBV19; clone size: NA; J gene: TRBJ1-5; D gene: TRBD1
CDR3 DNA: TGTGCCTGGAGGCGGGTCGGGGACGAGCAGTACTTC; CDR3 protein: CAWRRVGDEQYF; V gene: TRBV30; clone size: NA; J gene: TRBJ2-7; D gene: NA